Sequencing of this T cell receptor beta chain was carried out in a study of Graves' ophthalmopathy and Graves' hyperthyroidism. Scientists amplified the TCR beta CDR3 regions from RNA transcripts. RT-PCR in the first round used HTBI primers; a second-round multiplex PCR followed. From the multiplex PCR reads, TCRdb called clonotypes with MiXCR, one entry per CDR3 protein. This sample yields approximately 330,000 distinct CDR3 sequences, of which 17% are seen a single time; roughly 12% belongs to the top ten. The study, taken as a whole, reports: Blood repertoires reportedly contained most expanded thyroid clonotypes above 0.001 frequency.

Among the exclusions were patients with other autoimmune diseases, uncontrolled infections, pregnancy or lactation. In the case of this clonotype: The antigen remains unidentified. An end of the junction differs from the germline gene, which may be a read error.

The CDR3 length is 16 residues. CDR1 MDHEN and CDR2 SYDVKM come from the germline V gene. The source of this sequence is an adult man with Graves' ophthalmopathy. Sequencing was carried out using peripheral blood. This chain links TRBV28 with TRBJ2-7; 9 bases align to TRBD1. The J call may not be correct, given that the DNA end is closer to TRBJ2-5. The CDR3: CASRAPPGQGPETQYF. The CDR3 DNA follows: TGTGCTAGCAGGGCACCTCCGGGACAGGGTCCGGAGACCCAGTACTTC.